Listed below are T cell receptor beta chains from one sample, sequenced in a study of cytomegalovirus exposure and HLA in healthy donors. Method: immunoSEQ multiplex PCR; TCRdb's copy keeps in-frame clones and lacks some. This table has 150,000 or so clones, around 83% appearing once. Sequencing input: PBMCs. The receptors derive from a human donor in good health. CDR3s include the opening cysteine and the closing phenylalanine or tryptophan.

V gene	CDR3 length	CDR3 protein
TRBV4-1	14	CASSLRLPSGEQFF
TRBV7-2	14	CASTSTSGAVVAFF
TRBV1	17	CTTPRRQRDYTGNEQFF
TRBV28	17	CASSPHKDRGNNQPQHF
TRBV5-1	18	CASSLGSMYLGYQETQYF
TRBV18	15	CASATGGVGANVLTF
TRBV6-6	15	CASSYFGTSTYEQYF
TRBV7-9	15	CASSPPRRGDTEAFF
TRBV5-1	15	CASSPLGQVGSPLHF
TRBV5-4	12	CASSLEAAEQFF
TRBV19	13	CASSRGVNQPQHF
TRBV7-7	15	CASSLEASGRSEQYF
TRBV7-2	14	CASSFGGSSYEQYF
TRBV19	14	CASRMAGGSGEQFF
TRBV10-3	12	CAIGGGNQPQHF
TRBV7-9	16	CASSSLSDRDRNEQFF
TRBV7-2	17	CASSLAGTMGPYSPLHF
TRBV4-1	15	CASSQVRGGNTEAFF
TRBV25-1	13	CASSEPDNYEQYF
TRBV7-8	15	CASSFGLPANYGYTF
TRBV7-6	17	CASSSPWGQGAFDEQYF
TRBV27	18	CASSPLEGMSSYNSPLHF
TRBV6-4	18	CASSDSIPGQGGFYGYTF
TRBV15	15	CATSRDQGADQPQHF
TRBV11-3	16	CASSLTVSGDVPEQFF
TRBV11-1	13	CASRQNSGNTIYF
TRBV7-2	15	CASSLVYGVNEKLFF
TRBV5-1	15	CASSLTSGSHNEQFF
TRBV28	12	CASSSRVSGYTF
TRBV2	12	CASTREGNTIYF
TRBV13	13	CASSAFGYGGYTF
TRBV28	15	CASSFTGSRFNEQFF
TRBV7-3	15	CASSFGPSSYNEQFF
TRBV6-6	15	CASSYLTSVDNEQFF